This TCR beta chain was profiled in a study of blood T cell repertoires in COVID-19. Study overall: COVID-19 samples collected from the United States, Italy and Spain covered acute and convalescent phases. In each case, the material was cDNA or gDNA derived from T cells, B-cell-depleted T cells, or PBMCs.

Germline lookup yields CDR1 SGHRS and CDR2 YFSETQ. V lost 7 bases to trimming and J lost 2 bases; unmatched junction nucleotides: 7. The CDR3 spans 15 residues. Sequencing was performed with immunoSEQ multiplex PCR; in TCRdb, only in-frame clones are kept and a portion is missing. The table lists more than 100,000 clones, around 90% of them singletons. Enrollment of patients from Seattle took place during active infection, with longitudinal follow-up. The sample taken for sequencing was peripheral blood. The V gene is TRBV5-1, the J gene TRBJ2-1, with 9 positions matching TRBD1. This clonotype originated in a woman aged 60-70 years with COVID-19, enrolled during active disease. CDR3 sequence: CASGGQGGPYNEQFF. DNA of the CDR3: TGCGCCAGCGGGGGACAGGGAGGGCCCTACAATGAGCAGTTCTTC.